Shown below are 17 T cell receptor beta chains from a single sample sequenced in a study of graft-versus-host responses after intestinal transplantation listed by TCRdb under 2021. The antigens these receptors bind are not known. The time point label on this specimen signifies: cells obtained before transplantation from donor or recipient. To prepare the library, the immunoSEQ multiplex PCR assay was applied. Imported from immuneACCESS, the table was reduced by TCRdb to in-frame sequences with V and J called. These copies leave out some clones; in studies compared against another copy, an unresolved V gene accounts for under half, and the cause of the remainder is not known. The sample table shows roughly 36,000 clones, and around 96% are seen once. The ten most abundant clones make up less than 0.25% of the sample. This sample comprised unstimulated CD8+ T cells sorted from spleen or lymph node cells, obtained before transplant. The receptors were gathered from a human donor who was the organ donor for an intestinal transplant.

In its sample, this clone was seen once. The chain has TRBV11-2 and TRBJ1-6, with no clear D. CDR1 and CDR2 from the germline V gene are SGHAT and FQNNGV. V dropped 4 bases and J dropped 4 bases, with 8 bases sitting between them. CDR3 length equals 14 residues. The CDR3 sequence: CASSSHGYNSPLHF. CDR3 coding DNA: TGTGCCAGCAGCTCTCACGGGTATAATTCACCCCTCCACTTT.

The CDR3 region is CASRGTGLAYGYTF. The CDR3, as DNA: TGTGCCAGCAGGGGGACAGGGCTTGCCTATGGCTACACCTTC. The chain links TRBV5-5 to TRBJ1-2; 9 nucleotides match TRBD1. The J segment lost 4 bases and the V segment lost 5 bases, leaving 6 bases of the junction unmatched. The CDR3 contains 14 residues. The germline V gene encodes CDR1 SGHKS and CDR2 YYEKEE (reference sequence).

The V and J genes are TRBV7-3 and TRBJ2-2, with D tentatively TRBD1 (5 bases). The CDR3 is made up of 13 amino acids. Trimming removed 2 bases at V and 6 bases at J, with 7 bases between. Germline values: CDR1 SGHTA, CDR2 FQGTGA. CDR3 in amino acids: CASSLGHPGELFF. CDR3 DNA: TGTGCCAGCAGCTTAGGACACCCCGGGGAGCTGTTTTTT.

The chain combines TRBV6-1 with TRBJ1-1; no clear D. Germline values: CDR1 MNHNS, CDR2 SASEGT. The CDR3 spans 13 residues. The V and J ends lost 1 base and 5 bases respectively, with 8 bases between them. The CDR3 DNA is TGTGCCAGCAGTGAAGGCTGGGAGACTGAAGCTTTCTTT. Encoded protein: CASSEGWETEAFF.

The chain joins TRBV5-6 to TRBJ1-1; D ambiguous. There are 12 residues in the CDR3. CDR1 is SGHDT, CDR2 YYEEEE, per germline. V gave up 0 bases and J gave up 10 bases, with 10 bases separating them. CDR3 sequence (DNA): TGTGCCAGCAGCTTGGGGGAGCTAGGAGCTTTCTTT. It specifies CASSLGELGAFF.

This clone came up a few times. The chain joins TRBV5-1 to TRBJ2-7; 7 bases agree with TRBD1. The CDR3 sequence is 15 residues long. The V gene end was trimmed by 0 bases and the J gene end by 5 bases; junction bases not matched to a gene: 8. Germline CDR1 and CDR2: SGHRS and YFSETQ. In DNA form, the CDR3 reads TGCGCCAGCAGCTTGGATATCGGGACAGCAAACGAGCAGTACTTC. Translation: CASSLDIGTANEQYF.

CDR3 nucleotide sequence: TGCGCCAGCAGCCAAGACGAGGCAGGGGGGATCTATGGCTACACCTTC. This translates into CASSQDEAGGIYGYTF. The chain uses TRBV4-1 and TRBJ1-2; 7 bases align to TRBD1. V was clipped by 0 bases and J by 4 bases; unmatched bases: 8. The CDR3 has 16 amino acids. The germline gives CDR1 MGHRA, CDR2 YSYEKL.

The chain combines TRBV11-2 with TRBJ1-4, with 8 bases fitting TRBD1. Germline V lookup: CDR1 SGHAT, CDR2 FQNNGV. V lost 5 bases, J lost 0 bases, and 11 bases stayed unmatched. The CDR3 covers 18 residues. CDR3 DNA sequence: TGTGCCAGCAGCCCTGGGAGGCAGGGGGCCGCAACTAATGAAAAACTGTTTTTT. Translation: CASSPGRQGAATNEKLFF.

V gene TRBV22-1 combines with J gene TRBJ2-7; TRBD1 is taken as the D call from the table, unchecked against the DNA. TRBV22-1 is shown as a pseudogene. The CDR3 has 16 residues. The DNA for the CDR3 is TGTCCTGGGAGCGCACGGGTAGACAGGTTCTCCTACGAGCAGTACTTC. Residues: CPGSARVDRFSYEQYF.

J is TRBJ2-7 and V is TRBV27; 11 bases map to TRBD1. The CDR3 loop spans 14 amino acids. Germline V lookup: CDR1 MNHEY, CDR2 SMNVEV (reference sequence). J lost 6 bases, V lost 5 bases, and 6 bases had no gene match. The CDR3: CASSAPGQGGEQYF. The CDR3 DNA is TGTGCCAGCAGTGCGCCGGGACAGGGGGGCGAGCAGTACTTC.

The V gene is TRBV29-1, the J gene TRBJ2-1, with 8 bases lining up with TRBD1. Germline assignment: CDR1 SQVTM and CDR2 ANQGSEA. The CDR3 runs to 16 residues. J gave up 3 bases and V 0 bases, and 7 bases lay outside the gene matches. CDR3 loop: CSVEEGWGQVYNEQFF. CDR3 bases: TGCAGCGTTGAAGAGGGGTGGGGACAGGTCTACAATGAGCAGTTCTTC.

This sequence joins TRBV9 and TRBJ2-1; 7 bases map to TRBD2. Germline CDR1 reads SGDLS; CDR2 reads YYNGEE. CDR3 length: 16 residues. V was pared by 3 bases and J by 2 bases, with 8 bases of the junction left unmatched. The CDR3 DNA is TGTGCCAGCAGCGCAACGCGGGGGAGAGCCTACAATGAGCAGTTCTTC. It is translated as CASSATRGRAYNEQFF.

The CDR3: CASSLEAGTSVETQYF. The DNA of the CDR3 is TGCGCCAGCAGCTTGGAGGCCGGGACTAGCGTCGAGACCCAGTACTTC. The V and J genes are TRBV5-1 and TRBJ2-5, with TRBD2 identical over 10 bases. The CDR3 length is 16 residues. CDR1 is SGHRS and CDR2 is YFSETQ in the germline V gene. V was pared by 0 bases and J by 5 bases, with 7 bases of the junction left unmatched.

This clone came up a few times. This sequence joins TRBV5-1 and TRBJ2-3; the D gene is possibly TRBD2 (5 bases). The CDR3 runs to 14 residues. V shed 4 bases and J shed 2 bases, with 11 bases lying between them. Germline V gene lookup returns CDR1 SGHRS and CDR2 YFSETQ. The CDR3 nucleotides read TGCGCCAGCAGCCGGACTGGAGTCACAGATACGCAGTATTTT. This gives the protein CASSRTGVTDTQYF.

The chain uses TRBV19 and TRBJ2-5; 8 bases align to TRBD2. The CDR3 is 15 amino acids. The junction had 3 bases not matched to a gene; V was cut back by 1 base and J by 2 bases. From germline, CDR1 is LNHDA and CDR2 SQIVND (reference sequence). CDR3 in amino acids: CASSIGAGGQETQYF. The DNA for the CDR3 is TGTGCCAGTAGTATAGGGGCGGGGGGACAAGAGACCCAGTACTTC.

The V gene is TRBV29-1, the J gene TRBJ1-2; TRBD1 agrees at 12 bases. The germline V gene encodes CDR1 SQVTM and CDR2 ANQGSEA. The J segment lost 6 bases and the V segment lost 3 bases, leaving 5 bases of the junction unmatched. The CDR3 spans 14 residues. CDR3 coding DNA: TGCAGCGTTGACCCCGGGACAGGGGGCGATGGCTACACCTTC. Translation: CSVDPGTGGDGYTF.

V usage is TRBV5-6 and J usage is TRBJ1-1, with D perhaps matching TRBD1 (6 bases). CDR1 SGHDT and CDR2 YYEEEE come from the germline V gene. The CDR3 loop spans 13 amino acids. V shed 5 bases and J shed 7 bases, with 15 bases lying between them. CDR3 sequence (DNA): TGTGCCAGCAGTGGGTGGGGGGCAGGTGAAGCTTTCTTT. Its translation: CASSGWGAGEAFF.